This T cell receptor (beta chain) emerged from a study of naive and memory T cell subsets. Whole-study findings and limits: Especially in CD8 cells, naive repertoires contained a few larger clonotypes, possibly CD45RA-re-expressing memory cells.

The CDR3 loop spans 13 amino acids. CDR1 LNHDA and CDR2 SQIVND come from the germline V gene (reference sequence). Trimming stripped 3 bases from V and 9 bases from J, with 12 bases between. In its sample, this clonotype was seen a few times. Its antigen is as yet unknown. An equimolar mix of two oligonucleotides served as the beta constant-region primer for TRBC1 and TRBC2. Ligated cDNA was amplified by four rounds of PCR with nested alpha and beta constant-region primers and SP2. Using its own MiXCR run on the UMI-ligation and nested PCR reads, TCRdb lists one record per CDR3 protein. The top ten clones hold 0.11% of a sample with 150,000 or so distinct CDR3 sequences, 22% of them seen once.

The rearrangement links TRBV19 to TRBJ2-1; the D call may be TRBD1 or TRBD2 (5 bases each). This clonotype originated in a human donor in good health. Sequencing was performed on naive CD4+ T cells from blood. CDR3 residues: CASSMRGASEQFF. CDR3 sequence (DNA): TGTGCCAGTAGTATGAGGGGAGCATCTGAGCAGTTCTTC.